These T cell receptor beta chains were read from a single sample in a study of vaccination and CD4 T cells after COVID-19. MiXCR, run by TCRdb on the PCR reads, gives a single entry per CDR3 protein. The profile shows about 20,000 distinct CDR3 sequences, around 48% of them singletons. Their target antigens are unknown. The material was CD4+ T cells from blood, cultured in vitro, obtained before SARS-CoV-2 vaccination. These receptors originate from a human donor who had recovered from COVID-19. The CDR3 runs from the conserved cysteine through the conserved F or W. Fields, in order: D gene, V gene, J gene, clone size, CDR3 DNA, CDR3 protein. The D gene is left open where the match is weak. Clone size is stated in some rows and not others, as once, few, many or a class when expanded.

D gene: -; V gene: TRBV6-1; J gene: TRBJ2-7; clone size: -; CDR3 DNA: TGTGCCAGCAGTGAAGCGCCAGGTGGCGCCAGCTCCTACGAGCAGTACTTC; CDR3 protein: CASSEAPGGASSYEQYF
D gene: -; V gene: TRBV7-2; J gene: TRBJ1-6; clone size: medium-sized; CDR3 DNA: TGTGCCAGCAGCTTAGCGGGACCGCCTAATTCACCCCTCCACTTT; CDR3 protein: CASSLAGPPNSPLHF
D gene: -; V gene: TRBV5-6; J gene: TRBJ1-2; clone size: -; CDR3 DNA: TGTGCCAGCAGCCTACGGACGGCGCTCGGGGGCTACACCTTC; CDR3 protein: CASSLRTALGGYTF
D gene: -; V gene: TRBV5-5; J gene: TRBJ1-1; clone size: -; CDR3 DNA: TGTGCCAGCAGCCGCCCTAGGAGCATGAACACTGAAGCTTTCTTT; CDR3 protein: CASSRPRSMNTEAFF
D gene: TRBD1; V gene: TRBV15; J gene: TRBJ2-5; clone size: few; CDR3 DNA: TGTGCCACCAGCAGGCCCCGGGACAGGGGAAGAGAGACCCAGTACTTC; CDR3 protein: CATSRPRDRGRETQYF
D gene: TRBD2; V gene: TRBV20-1; J gene: TRBJ2-1; clone size: -; CDR3 DNA: TGCAGTGCTTCACTACTAGCGGGAGGCTACAATGAGCAGTTCTTC; CDR3 protein: CSASLLAGGYNEQFF
D gene: TRBD2; V gene: TRBV7-9; J gene: TRBJ2-2; clone size: few; CDR3 DNA: TGTGCCAGCAGCCAGACTAGTAGCGGGAGGGCCACCGGGGAGCTGTTTTTT; CDR3 protein: CASSQTSSGRATGELFF
D gene: -; V gene: TRBV24-1; J gene: TRBJ1-2; clone size: -; CDR3 DNA: TGTGCCACCAGTGACAGGGGCTATGGCTACACCTTC; CDR3 protein: CATSDRGYGYTF
D gene: -; V gene: TRBV27; J gene: TRBJ2-6; clone size: -; CDR3 DNA: TGTGCCAGCAGTTTAGGCTCTGACTCTGGGGCCAACGTCCTGACTTTC; CDR3 protein: CASSLGSDSGANVLTF
D gene: -; V gene: TRBV5-1; J gene: TRBJ1-1; clone size: once; CDR3 DNA: TGCGCCAGCAGCTTGGACCCAGCCATGAACACTGAAGCTTTCTTT; CDR3 protein: CASSLDPAMNTEAFF
D gene: -; V gene: TRBV4-1; J gene: TRBJ2-3; clone size: -; CDR3 DNA: TGCGCCAGCAGCCAACCACTTCCAGATACGCAGTATTTT; CDR3 protein: CASSQPLPDTQYF
D gene: TRBD1; V gene: TRBV10-3; J gene: TRBJ2-7; clone size: -; CDR3 DNA: TGTGCCATCAGTGAGACACCGGGACAGGGCCACGAGCAGTACTTC; CDR3 protein: CAISETPGQGHEQYF
D gene: TRBD2; V gene: TRBV7-2; J gene: TRBJ2-1; clone size: few; CDR3 DNA: TGTGCCAGCAGCTTACGCCCGGGACTAGCAGTCTATGAGCAGTTCTTC; CDR3 protein: CASSLRPGLAVYEQFF
D gene: TRBD2; V gene: TRBV7-9; J gene: TRBJ2-5; clone size: -; CDR3 DNA: TGTGCCAGCAGCCGGGGGACTAGCGGGGTAGCCCAGTACTTC; CDR3 protein: CASSRGTSGVAQYF
D gene: -; V gene: TRBV12-3/TRBV12-4; J gene: TRBJ1-2; clone size: -; CDR3 DNA: TGTGCCAGTAAAATGGTAGGGTATGATGGCTACACCTTC; CDR3 protein: CASKMVGYDGYTF
D gene: TRBD1; V gene: TRBV12-3/TRBV12-4; J gene: TRBJ1-1; clone size: -; CDR3 DNA: TGTGCCAGCAGCCGTGGGACAGCCGGGAACACTGAAGCTTTCTTT; CDR3 protein: CASSRGTAGNTEAFF
D gene: TRBD2; V gene: TRBV6-1; J gene: TRBJ2-1; clone size: once; CDR3 DNA: TGTGCCAGCAGCCTTGGGACTAGCGGGAGTCTTTCCTCCTACAATGAGCAGTTCTTC; CDR3 protein: CASSLGTSGSLSSYNEQFF
D gene: -; V gene: TRBV28; J gene: TRBJ1-2; clone size: -; CDR3 DNA: TGTGCCATCTATTCCCCTTTGGGGGAGGGGAATGGCTACACCTTC; CDR3 protein: CAIYSPLGEGNGYTF
D gene: TRBD1; V gene: TRBV19; J gene: TRBJ1-6; clone size: few; CDR3 DNA: TGTGCCAGTAGTATTTCCGGACCAATCACAGGGGAACACTCACCCCTCCACTTT; CDR3 protein: CASSISGPITGEHSPLHF
D gene: -; V gene: TRBV6-1; J gene: TRBJ1-5; clone size: -; CDR3 DNA: TGTGCCAGCAGTGAAGTCTTGGGGAGCAATCAGCCCCAGCATTTT; CDR3 protein: CASSEVLGSNQPQHF
D gene: TRBD1; V gene: TRBV2; J gene: TRBJ1-5; clone size: few; CDR3 DNA: TGTGCCAGCAGTGCTGACAGGGGGTATCAGCCCCAGCATTTT; CDR3 protein: CASSADRGYQPQHF
D gene: -; V gene: TRBV7-2; J gene: TRBJ1-1; clone size: -; CDR3 DNA: TGTGCCAGCAGCTTGGGGGGGATGAACACTGAAGCTTTCTTT; CDR3 protein: CASSLGGMNTEAFF
D gene: -; V gene: TRBV19; J gene: TRBJ1-5; clone size: few; CDR3 DNA: TGTGCCAGTAGTTCGACAGATAATAGCAATCAGCCCCAGCATTTT; CDR3 protein: CASSSTDNSNQPQHF
D gene: TRBD1; V gene: TRBV28; J gene: TRBJ2-7; clone size: -; CDR3 DNA: TGTGCCAGCAGACCTTACAGGGGGGCTACCTACGAGCAGTACTTC; CDR3 protein: CASRPYRGATYEQYF
D gene: -; V gene: TRBV15; J gene: TRBJ2-5; clone size: -; CDR3 DNA: TGTGCCACCAGCAGAGATATAGGGGTAGAGACCCAGTACTTC; CDR3 protein: CATSRDIGVETQYF
D gene: -; V gene: TRBV7-9; J gene: TRBJ1-1; clone size: once; CDR3 DNA: TGTGCCAGCAGCTTGGAGGGGGGGACTGAAGCTTTCTTT; CDR3 protein: CASSLEGGTEAFF
D gene: TRBD1; V gene: TRBV5-4; J gene: TRBJ2-7; clone size: -; CDR3 DNA: TGTGCCAGCAGTCGCACAGGGGTCTACGAGCAGTACTTC; CDR3 protein: CASSRTGVYEQYF
D gene: -; V gene: TRBV7-2; J gene: TRBJ2-1; clone size: -; CDR3 DNA: TGTGCCAGCAGCTTAGCCGTGACGGTGAACAATGAGCAGTTCTTC; CDR3 protein: CASSLAVTVNNEQFF
D gene: -; V gene: TRBV11-2; J gene: TRBJ1-1; clone size: -; CDR3 DNA: TGTGCCAGCAGCTTAGGGACGGGTATGAGGACTGAAGCTTTCTTT; CDR3 protein: CASSLGTGMRTEAFF
D gene: TRBD2; V gene: TRBV28; J gene: TRBJ2-7; clone size: -; CDR3 DNA: TGTGCCAGCAGCCCCACTAGCGTTACGGGGCGGGTTGCCTTC; CDR3 protein: CASSPTSVTGRVAF
D gene: -; V gene: TRBV19; J gene: TRBJ2-7; clone size: -; CDR3 DNA: TGTGCCAGTAGTCGTGTCCAGAACTACGAGCAGTACTTC; CDR3 protein: CASSRVQNYEQYF
D gene: -; V gene: TRBV20-1; J gene: TRBJ2-5; clone size: -; CDR3 DNA: TGCAGTGCTCAGAAGAGGGAGACCCAGTACTTC; CDR3 protein: CSAQKRETQYF